This TCR beta chain was documented in a study of blood T cell repertoires in COVID-19. TCRdb keeps only in-frame clones here, not all; method: immunoSEQ multiplex PCR. The sample contains 130,000 to 150,000 clones, less than 90% of which appear only once. The length of the CDR3 is 15 residues. V shed 5 bases and J shed 0 bases, with 13 bases lying between them. CDR1 and CDR2 from the germline V gene are LNHDA and SQIVND (reference sequence). V usage is TRBV19 and J usage is TRBJ1-1; weak D call: TRBD1 (6 bases). This clonotype originated in a human donor in a cohort sampled during active COVID-19. Sequenced input: peripheral blood. The DNA for the CDR3 is TGTGCCAGTAGTGCCCCGGACAGAGTGAACACTGAAGCTTTCTTT. It codes for CASSAPDRVNTEAFF.